These 18 T cell receptor beta chains were all obtained from the same sample, sequenced in a study of patients and donors after allogeneic stem cell transplantation. TCRdb re-derived calls from the RT-PCR reads in MiXCR, one entry per CDR3 protein. The data show 920,000 or so distinct CDR3 sequences, with roughly 18% seen just once and around 6% held by the top ten. Sequenced: blood, either unsorted or a sorted T cell fraction (not recorded which). Receptor source: a human donor who was either an allogeneic HSCT recipient or a stem cell or donor lymphocyte infusion donor (not recorded which). It is not recorded whose cells these are; they may come from a transplant donor.

The J gene is TRBJ2-2, the V gene TRBV20-1; a possible D gene is TRBD2 (5 bases). This CDR3 has 14 amino acids. V lost 0 bases and J 7 bases, leaving 12 bases between the germline ends. Per germline, CDR1 DFQATT and CDR2 SNEGSKA (reference sequence). The CDR3 DNA sequence: TGCAGTGCTAGAGAGATGAGGGTAGGCGGGGAGCTGTTTTTT. This encodes CSAREMRVGGELFF.

This chain connects TRBV24-1 to TRBJ2-3; the match to TRBD2 covers 9 bases. The CDR3 has 16 residues. Germline lookup yields CDR1 KGHDR and CDR2 SFDVKD. J was trimmed by 2 bases and V by 5 bases; bases with no gene match: 7. Written as DNA, the CDR3 is TGTGCCACCAGTGGACCCTCTAGCGGGAACACAGATACGCAGTATTTT. Protein: CATSGPSSGNTDTQYF.

This rearrangement joins TRBV21-1 to TRBJ2-7; TRBD1 is the table's D call and was not checked against the DNA. TRBV21-1 is flagged as a pseudogene. CDR3 length: 12 residues. The CDR3 region has the DNA TGTGCCAGTTTACAGGGATTCTACGAGCAGTACTTC. It encodes CASLQGFYEQYF.

There are a few counts of this clonotype. The J gene is TRBJ1-2, the V gene TRBV20-1, with D perhaps TRBD1 (5 bases). Trimming pared 3 bases from V and 6 bases from J, leaving 17 bases between. This CDR3 contains 14 residues. Germline V lookup: CDR1 DFQATT, CDR2 SNEGSKA (reference sequence). CDR3 region: CSASGGQGGHGYTF. Written as DNA, the CDR3 is TGCAGTGCTAGTGGTGGGCAGGGCGGCCATGGCTACACCTTC.

This clonotype came up many times. The J gene is TRBJ1-2, the V gene TRBV29-1, with D uncertain. CDR1 SQVTM and CDR2 ANQGSEA come from the germline V gene. This CDR3 has 13 amino acids. With 4 bases removed from V and 2 bases from J, the gap between germline ends came to 11 bases. The CDR3 nucleotides are TGCAGCGTTGCCCTCGCACTCAACTATGGCTACACCTTC. Protein: CSVALALNYGYTF.

This clonotype was detected a few times. In DNA form, the CDR3 reads TGTGCCAGCAGCTTAGGTTTACCGGCCCGGCCGCGGGGCGGGGAGCTGTTTTTT. Its translation: CASSLGLPARPRGGELFF. V usage is TRBV11-2 and J usage is TRBJ2-2; D is perhaps TRBD2 (6 bases). The CDR3 has 18 amino acids. Trimming left V 1 base short and J 7 bases short, with 22 bases between. The germline gives CDR1 SGHAT, CDR2 FQNNGV. The entire variable domain, with the rest obtained from reference TRBV11-2 and TRBJ2-2, is as follows: EAGVAQSPRYKIIEKRQSVAFWCNPISGHATLYWYQQILGQGPKLLIQFQNNGVVDDSQLPKDRFSAERLKGVDSTLKIQPAKLEDSAVYLCASSLGLPARPRGGELFFGEGSRLTVL.

This chain links TRBV27 with TRBJ2-6; D not certain. CDR3 length: 14 residues. Trimming cost V 9 bases and J 2 bases, with 11 bases left between them. Germline V CDR1 and CDR2: MNHEY, SMNVEV (reference sequence). The CDR3 loop reads CARTPLAGANVLTF. The CDR3 nucleotides are TGTGCCAGGACACCGTTAGCTGGGGCCAACGTCCTGACTTTC. The whole variable domain, remainder taken from reference TRBV27 and TRBJ2-6, is EAQVTQNPRYLITVTGKKLTVTCSQNMNHEYMSWYRQDPGLGLRQIYYSMNVEVTDKGDVPEGYKVSRKEKRNFPLILESPSPNQTSLYFCARTPLAGANVLTFGAGSRLTVL.

The chain carries TRBV29-1 and TRBJ1-1; D is ambiguous. The CDR3 runs to 13 residues. Trimming stripped 7 bases from V and 0 bases from J, with 12 bases between. From germline, CDR1 is SQVTM and CDR2 ANQGSEA. The CDR3 loop reads CSATGRLNTEAFF. The CDR3 DNA reads as TGCAGCGCAACTGGGCGGCTGAACACTGAAGCTTTCTTT.

This clonotype was detected a few times. The chain has TRBV20-1 and TRBJ2-7, with D perhaps matching TRBD1 (5 bases). Germline CDR1 reads DFQATT; CDR2 reads SNEGSKA (reference sequence). This CDR3 region has 14 residues. Trimming stripped 5 bases from V and 2 bases from J, with 16 bases between. DNA of the CDR3: TGCAGTGCTCCCCAACCGGACAAGACCTACGAGCAGTACTTC. Translating gives CSAPQPDKTYEQYF.

This clonotype has more than one count but fewer than ten. The gene calls are TRBV9 and TRBJ2-3; 7 bases match TRBD1. After removal of 3 bases from V and 2 bases from J, the junction contained 3 bases not matched to a gene. The germline V gene has CDR1 SGDLS and CDR2 YYNGEE. The CDR3 covers 14 residues. CDR3 DNA: TGTGCCAGCAGCGCCGGGACAGCCACAGATACGCAGTATTTT. This translates into CASSAGTATDTQYF.

The CDR3 sequence: CASSLVGVEQYF. The CDR3 coding sequence is TGTGCCAGCAGCTTAGTAGGGGTCGAGCAGTACTTC. The rearrangement joins TRBV7-9 to TRBJ2-7; D is perhaps TRBD1 (5 bases). Deletions cut 1 base from V and 6 bases from J, with 7 bases between. This CDR3 contains 12 residues. CDR1 and CDR2 from the germline V gene are SEHNR and FQNEAQ (reference sequence).

CDR3 sequence: CASSAWGKTGANVLTF. The DNA of the CDR3 is TGCGCCAGCAGCGCCTGGGGGAAAACTGGGGCCAACGTCCTGACTTTC. This rearrangement joins TRBV5-1 to TRBJ2-6; D possibly uses TRBD1 or TRBD2 (5 bases each). V lost 4 bases, J lost 2 bases, and 13 bases lay in between. CDR1 and CDR2 from the germline V gene are SGHRS and YFSETQ. The CDR3 is 16 amino acids.

The chain joins TRBV18 to TRBJ2-2; 13 positions agree with TRBD2. Germline-derived CDR1 and CDR2 are KGHSH and LQKENI. With 6 bases clipped from V and 0 bases from J, the junction kept 4 bases outside the gene matches. This CDR3 is built from 17 residues. The CDR3 DNA sequence: TGTGCCAGCTCGGCTGGGACTAGCGGGACGAACACCGGGGAGCTGTTTTTT. Its protein product is CASSAGTSGTNTGELFF.

The sample holds many counts of this clonotype. The chain is built from TRBV5-1 and TRBJ2-1, with D hard to call. The length of the CDR3 is 17 residues. Trimming pared 4 bases from V and 0 bases from J, leaving 17 bases between. Germline lookup yields CDR1 SGHRS and CDR2 YFSETQ. The CDR3 DNA reads TGCGCCAGCAGCCCACAAGCTACCCATCGCTCCTACAATGAGCAGTTCTTC. This gives the protein CASSPQATHRSYNEQFF.

This clonotype was found a few times. The chain joins TRBV20-1 to TRBJ2-7, with a tentative D call TRBD1 (6 bases). Trimming took 5 bases from V and 3 from J, leaving 11 bases between them. The CDR3 runs to 12 residues. Germline lookup yields CDR1 DFQATT and CDR2 SNEGSKA (reference sequence). The CDR3 is CSAPTGRYEQYF. In DNA form, the CDR3 reads TGCAGTGCTCCAACAGGGCGCTACGAGCAGTACTTC.

This clonotype was seen repeatedly, ten times or more. The V gene is TRBV5-1, the J gene TRBJ2-7, with TRBD2 matching over 14 bases. The CDR3 is 18 amino acids. Germline loops: CDR1 SGHRS, CDR2 YFSETQ. Trimming at V came to 4 bases and at J to 3 bases, leaving 12 bases not matched to a gene. The CDR3 DNA is TGCGCCAGCAGCGGGGGACTAGCGGGAGCGCTTGGTGGCTACGAGCAGTACTTC. Residues: CASSGGLAGALGGYEQYF.

This clonotype came up a few times. The chain combines TRBV3-1 with TRBJ2-7; TRBD2 matches at 9 bases. V was clipped by 3 bases and J by 2 bases; unmatched bases: 5. Germline CDR1 and CDR2: LGHDT and YNNKEL (reference sequence). The CDR3 totals 15 residues. Here the CDR3 DNA reads TGTGCCAGCAGCCACGGGCGGGGGGGAACCTACGAGCAGTACTTC. Amino acids: CASSHGRGGTYEQYF.

J is TRBJ2-2 and V is TRBV25-1; TRBD1 matches 7 bases. The CDR3 is 12 amino acids. CDR1 is MGHDK, CDR2 SYGVNS, per germline. Trimming removed 4 bases from V and 10 bases from J; junction bases left unmatched: 3. The CDR3 nucleotides read TGTGCCAGCAGTGTAACAGGGGTGGAGCTGTTTTTT. It translates to CASSVTGVELFF.